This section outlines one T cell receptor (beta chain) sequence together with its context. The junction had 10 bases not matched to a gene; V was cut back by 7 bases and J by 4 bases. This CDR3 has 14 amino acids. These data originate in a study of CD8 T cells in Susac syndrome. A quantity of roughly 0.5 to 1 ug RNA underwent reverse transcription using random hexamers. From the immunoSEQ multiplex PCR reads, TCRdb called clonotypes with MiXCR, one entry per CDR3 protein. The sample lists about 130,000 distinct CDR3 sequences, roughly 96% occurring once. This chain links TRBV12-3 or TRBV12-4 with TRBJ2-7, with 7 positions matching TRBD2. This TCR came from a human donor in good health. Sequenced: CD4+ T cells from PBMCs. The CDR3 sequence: CASKAGDPHYEQYF. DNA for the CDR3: TGTGCCAGCAAGGCGGGAGATCCCCATTACGAGCAGTACTTC.